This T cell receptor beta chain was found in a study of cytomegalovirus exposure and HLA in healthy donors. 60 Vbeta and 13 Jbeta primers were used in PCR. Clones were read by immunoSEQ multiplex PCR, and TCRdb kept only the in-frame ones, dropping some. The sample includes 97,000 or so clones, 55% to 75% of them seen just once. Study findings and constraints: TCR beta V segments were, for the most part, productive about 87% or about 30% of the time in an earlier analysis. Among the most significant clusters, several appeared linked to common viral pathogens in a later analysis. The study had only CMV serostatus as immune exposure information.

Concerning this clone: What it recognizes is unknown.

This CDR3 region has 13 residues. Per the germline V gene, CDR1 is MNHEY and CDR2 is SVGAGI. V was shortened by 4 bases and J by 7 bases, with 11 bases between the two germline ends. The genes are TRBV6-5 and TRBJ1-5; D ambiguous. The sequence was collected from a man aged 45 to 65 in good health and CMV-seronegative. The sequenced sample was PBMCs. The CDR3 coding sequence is TGTGCCAGCAGTTCCGGCGGTTCCCAGCCCCAGCATTTT. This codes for CASSSGGSQPQHF.